This T cell receptor (beta chain) comes out of a study of blood T cell repertoires in COVID-19. As for the study in general: Spain, Italy and the United States supplied samples that represented acute and convalescent COVID-19. In each case, the material was cDNA or gDNA derived from T cells, B-cell-depleted T cells, or PBMCs.

This clone has a single count. V dropped 5 bases and J dropped 0 bases, with 10 bases sitting between them. This CDR3 comprises 15 residues. CDR1 SGHAT and CDR2 FQNNGV come from the germline V gene. In the source study's methods: By means of reference gene primer amplification, nucleated cell counts were estimated. The data were produced by immunoSEQ multiplex PCR, yet TCRdb's version contains in-frame clones alone and is incomplete. The V and J calls and clone size come from that table; D and trimming were worked out from the DNA. The data show fewer than 200,000 clones, around 90% seen once. The source of this sequence is an older woman who had recovered from COVID-19. This rearrangement joins TRBV11-2 to TRBJ1-4; no firm D call. The specimen sequenced was peripheral blood. Here the CDR3 reads CASSVRSSTNEKLFF. CDR3 nucleotide sequence: TGTGCCAGCAGCGTTAGAAGTTCAACTAATGAAAAACTGTTTTTT.